A selection of T cell receptor beta chains follows, all from one sample in a study of OX40 agonist ivuxolimab in advanced cancers. This table comes from immunoSEQ multiplex PCR, and its TCRdb copy is limited to in-frame clones, with some not included. The sample carries about 56,000 clones, approximately 80% recorded once. The material was CD4+ or CD8+ T cells sorted from blood, obtained in a trial of the OX40 agonist ivuxolimab. The receptors originated from an adult with an advanced solid tumor such as melanoma, head and neck, liver or kidney cancer. Both conserved end residues are trimmed from each CDR3. The listing skips clone size in some rows; elsewhere it reads once, few, many or a size class.

J: TRBJ1-2; V: TRBV2; size: NA; CDR3: ASSPDRGEDGYT
J: TRBJ1-1; V: TRBV5-4; size: NA; CDR3: ASSWGRSDAEAF
J: TRBJ2-1; V: TRBV7-9; size: NA; CDR3: ASSKLQRLASGDVNEQF
J: TRBJ2-5; V: TRBV4-3; size: NA; CDR3: ASSQVTGRETQY
J: TRBJ2-4; V: TRBV11-3; size: NA; CDR3: ASSIGGQGKNIQY
J: TRBJ1-5; V: TRBV30; size: few; CDR3: AWISDRVENQPQH
J: TRBJ2-7; V: TRBV7-3; size: NA; CDR3: ASRVIGSKDYEQY
J: TRBJ1-1; V: TRBV5-4; size: NA; CDR3: ASRLRDTNTEAF
J: TRBJ1-5; V: TRBV19; size: NA; CDR3: ASTSYRDSGSPQH
J: TRBJ1-5; V: TRBV19; size: NA; CDR3: ASSISLAPQH
J: TRBJ1-1; V: TRBV19; size: NA; CDR3: ASSIPRRDAEAF
J: TRBJ2-7; V: TRBV6-6; size: NA; CDR3: ASSLTAVAEQY
J: TRBJ1-2; V: TRBV6-8; size: NA; CDR3: ASSHPDRPRGYT
J: TRBJ2-7; V: TRBV6-5; size: NA; CDR3: ASSMAGSYEQY
J: TRBJ1-5; V: TRBV6-5; size: NA; CDR3: ASKIGRQSNQPQH
J: TRBJ1-5; V: TRBV6-5; size: NA; CDR3: ASGPHDRVDQPQH
J: TRBJ2-7; V: TRBV5-8; size: NA; CDR3: ASSLASAVGLGDEQY
J: TRBJ1-2; V: TRBV19; size: few; CDR3: ASRRQGTNYGYT
J: TRBJ1-2; V: TRBV18; size: NA; CDR3: ASSTGTGQNYGYT
J: TRBJ2-5; V: TRBV6-5; size: once; CDR3: ASSYSGGRETQY
J: TRBJ1-2; V: TRBV11-2; size: NA; CDR3: ASSLDGVYGYT
J: TRBJ1-5; V: TRBV6-1; size: NA; CDR3: ASSEQGINQPQH
J: TRBJ2-5; V: TRBV5-1; size: NA; CDR3: ASSLGSNQETQY
J: TRBJ2-1; V: TRBV5-1; size: NA; CDR3: ASSLQYNEQF
J: TRBJ1-2; V: TRBV6-5; size: NA; CDR3: ASSVEGRRIYGYT
J: TRBJ2-1; V: TRBV4-2; size: NA; CDR3: ASSQDRGTSVNEQF
J: TRBJ2-7; V: TRBV5-1; size: NA; CDR3: ASTRQGSYEQY
J: TRBJ2-7; V: TRBV30; size: NA; CDR3: AWGGLGDLGEQY
J: TRBJ2-4; V: TRBV11-2; size: once; CDR3: ASKRAGLQLAKNIQY
J: TRBJ2-2; V: TRBV5-1; size: NA; CDR3: ASWTGGINTGELF
J: TRBJ1-1; V: TRBV4-3; size: NA; CDR3: ASSQGSPRANTEAF
J: TRBJ1-4; V: TRBV5-1; size: NA; CDR3: ASSLRSDGGEKLF
J: TRBJ2-7; V: TRBV7-2; size: NA; CDR3: ASRRTGKTYEQY
J: TRBJ2-7; V: TRBV19; size: NA; CDR3: ASSSPGTYEQY
J: TRBJ2-3; V: TRBV27; size: once; CDR3: ASSPYTDGGGTQY
J: TRBJ1-2; V: TRBV7-2; size: NA; CDR3: ASSLARLSYYGYT
J: TRBJ2-1; V: TRBV28; size: NA; CDR3: ASSLLNRSQF
J: TRBJ1-5; V: TRBV30; size: NA; CDR3: AWSVNRGRDQPQH
J: TRBJ1-6; V: TRBV6-6; size: NA; CDR3: ASSLAAYSPLH
J: TRBJ1-4; V: TRBV15; size: NA; CDR3: ATSTPLGGATNEKLF